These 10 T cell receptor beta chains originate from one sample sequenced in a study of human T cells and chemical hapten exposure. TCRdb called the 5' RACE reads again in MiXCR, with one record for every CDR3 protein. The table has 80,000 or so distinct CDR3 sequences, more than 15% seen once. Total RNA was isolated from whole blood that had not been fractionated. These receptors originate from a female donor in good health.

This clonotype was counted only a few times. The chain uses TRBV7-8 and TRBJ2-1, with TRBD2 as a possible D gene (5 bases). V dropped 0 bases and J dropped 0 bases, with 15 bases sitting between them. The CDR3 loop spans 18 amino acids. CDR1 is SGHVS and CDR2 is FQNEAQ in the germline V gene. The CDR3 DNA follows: TGTGCCAGCAGCTTAGCGACCCAAGGGAGCCACTCCTACAATGAGCAGTTCTTC. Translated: CASSLATQGSHSYNEQFF.

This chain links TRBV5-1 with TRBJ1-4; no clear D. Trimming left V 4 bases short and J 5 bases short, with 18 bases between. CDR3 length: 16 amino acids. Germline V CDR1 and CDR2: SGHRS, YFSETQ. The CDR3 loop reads CASSPPDGSPNEKLFF. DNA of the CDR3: TGCGCCAGCAGCCCCCCCGATGGGAGCCCCAATGAAAAACTGTTTTTT.

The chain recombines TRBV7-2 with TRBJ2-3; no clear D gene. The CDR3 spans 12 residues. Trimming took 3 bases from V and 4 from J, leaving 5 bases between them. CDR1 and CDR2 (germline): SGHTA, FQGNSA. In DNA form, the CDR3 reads TGTGCCAGCAGCTTCGGCTCAGATACGCAGTATTTT. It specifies CASSFGSDTQYF. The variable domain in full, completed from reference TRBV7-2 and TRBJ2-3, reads GAGVSQSPSNKVTEKGKDVELRCDPISGHTALYWYRQSLGQGLEFLIYFQGNSAPDKSGLPSDRFSAERTGGSVSTLTIQRTQQEDSAVYLCASSFGSDTQYFGPGTRLTVL.

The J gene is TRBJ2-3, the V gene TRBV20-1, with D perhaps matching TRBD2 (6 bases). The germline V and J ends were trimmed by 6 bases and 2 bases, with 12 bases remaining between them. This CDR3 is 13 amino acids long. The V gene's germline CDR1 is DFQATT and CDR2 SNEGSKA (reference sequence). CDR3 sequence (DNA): TGCAGTGCCCGCCGGGGACTCACAGATACGCAGTATTTT. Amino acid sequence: CSARRGLTDTQYF.

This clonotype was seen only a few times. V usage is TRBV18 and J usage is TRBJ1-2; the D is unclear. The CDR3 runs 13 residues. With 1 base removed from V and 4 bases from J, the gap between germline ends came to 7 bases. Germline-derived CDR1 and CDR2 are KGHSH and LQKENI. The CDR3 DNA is TGTGCCAGCTCACCACGGGAGATCTATGGCTACACCTTC. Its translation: CASSPREIYGYTF.

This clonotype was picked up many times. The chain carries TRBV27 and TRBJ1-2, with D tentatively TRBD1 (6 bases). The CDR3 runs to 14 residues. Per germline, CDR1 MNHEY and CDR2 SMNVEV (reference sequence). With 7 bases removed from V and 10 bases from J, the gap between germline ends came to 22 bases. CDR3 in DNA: TGTGCCAGCACCACTCTAATCCAGGGGAGCGACTACACCTTC. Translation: CASTTLIQGSDYTF.

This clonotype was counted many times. The CDR3 DNA reads TGCAGCGTTGTACAGACTTTCACAGATACGCAGTATTTT. Translation: CSVVQTFTDTQYF. The chain is built from TRBV29-1 and TRBJ2-3, with D unresolved. With 4 bases removed from V and 2 bases from J, the gap between germline ends came to 10 bases. CDR3 size: 13 residues. CDR1 SQVTM and CDR2 ANQGSEA come from the germline V gene.

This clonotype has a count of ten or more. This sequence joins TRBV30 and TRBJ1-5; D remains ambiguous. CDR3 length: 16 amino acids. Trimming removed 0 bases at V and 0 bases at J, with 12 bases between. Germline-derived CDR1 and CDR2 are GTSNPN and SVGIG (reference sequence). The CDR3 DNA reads TGTGCCTGGAGTGTACTGGGCGGTCATAGCAATCAGCCCCAGCATTTT. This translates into CAWSVLGGHSNQPQHF.

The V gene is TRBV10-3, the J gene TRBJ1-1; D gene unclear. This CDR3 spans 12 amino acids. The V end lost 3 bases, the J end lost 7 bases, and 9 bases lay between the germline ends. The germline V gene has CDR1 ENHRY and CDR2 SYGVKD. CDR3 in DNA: TGTGCCATCAGTGATTGGGGAAGTGAAGCTTTCTTT. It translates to CAISDWGSEAFF.

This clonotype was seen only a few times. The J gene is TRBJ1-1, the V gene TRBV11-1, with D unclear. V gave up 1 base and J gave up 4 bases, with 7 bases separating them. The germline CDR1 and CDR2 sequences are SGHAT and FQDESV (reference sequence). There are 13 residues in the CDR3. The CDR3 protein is CASSLVGPTEAFF. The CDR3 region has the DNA TGTGCCAGCAGCTTAGTAGGTCCCACTGAAGCTTTCTTT.